What follows describes a single T cell receptor (beta chain). What antigen it recognizes has not been identified. Base qualities were left out, and no much larger clone turns up one base away. The record originates from a study of shared clonotypes between healthy human individuals (dated by TCRdb to about 2020). About the full investigation: Two women and a few men aged 18 to 49 years were included in the cohort. For each donor, CD4 naive and CD4 memory were each given three plates, CD8 naive was given two plates, and CD8 memory was given one plate. The study deeply sequenced blood TCR repertoires of five healthy adults to estimate repertoire size and the extent of clonotype sharing between individuals. Libraries were prepared and TCR repertoires were sequenced by different laboratories using diverse techniques, in order to increase sequencing depth and limit assay-specific biases. Between about 0.94 and 10 billion PBMCs per donor were obtained by leukapheresis. What the study reported, not specific to this receptor: Incomplete sequencing was indicated by rarefaction of sorted-subset datasets, despite the large sequencing depth. About 5% of naive CD4, 3.5% of naive CD8, around 2.3% of memory CD4, and around 0.42% of memory CD8 clonotypes were shared across several donors. Larger estimated clonotype richness was generally found for naive subsets than for memory subsets. Compared with non-shared clonotypes, clonotypes shared by all four sorted-subset donors had higher generation probabilities. Based on pairwise subsampling, the degree of clonotype sharing among donors was expected to be affected by sequencing depth. The small number of donors limited the genetic and exposure-history diversity represented. Sampling was restricted to blood, and TCR repertoires in tissues likely differ from the TCR repertoires found in blood.

Healthy HIV-negative adults with no recently reported acute infections or vaccinations were included as donors. Every donor was a Caucasian adult residing in Nashville, Tennessee, USA. CD4+ T cells were enriched through magnetic negative selection, after which naive cells were positively selected on CD45RA and the remaining negative fraction served as the memory subset. Blood was collected by leukapheresis, and PBMCs were isolated by Ficoll-Histopaque density gradient centrifugation and then cryopreserved in liquid nitrogen vapor phase. Purity and quantity of every magnetically sorted T cell population were checked by analytical flow cytometry. Genomic DNA was isolated from each sorted fraction and quantified by UV absorbance on a Nanodrop 2000c. Using the deep immunoSEQ assay, TCR CDR3 regions were amplified from genomic DNA by multiplex PCR. For each cell subset, the extracted genomic DNA was distributed evenly across all wells of several immunoSEQ 96-well plates, and each plate served as one replicate. For sorted subsets, approximately 190 ng of genomic DNA, equivalent to tens of thousands of T cell genomes, went into each replicate PCR. The purified libraries were quantified using a Qubit 3.0 fluorometer, sized with a Bioanalyzer 2100, and then quantified again using the KAPA Library Quantification kit. Every immunoSEQ 96-well plate was sequenced on a separate single-read 150-cycle Illumina NextSeq 550 flow cell. The paper's processing steps were these. Because the immunoSEQ output included only junctional sequences and no quality scores, the filtering could not be the same as the filtering used for full-length reads. Sequences were annotated with PyIR, a Python wrapper for IgBLAST v1.9, and V/J genes and CDR3 were assigned using IMGT germline references. Reads with weak V/J assignments (E-value above 1e-6), missing CDR3, stop codons, out-of-frame junctions, or ambiguous translated residues were removed. A V3J clonotype was defined by an identical inferred V gene, J gene, and CDR3 amino acid sequence. Percentage overlap between repertoires was computed as shared unique clonotypes divided by the size of the smaller repertoire. Richness of each repertoire was evaluated using RTK rarefaction, the Chao1 estimator, and Recon v2.1 estimates of unobserved clonotypes. Generation probabilities for all TCRbeta clonotypes obtained by the gDNA method from several donors were computed using OLGA. TCRdb provides this immuneACCESS table in a form limited to in-frame rearrangements. Some clones are lacking; in checked studies, under half of them reflect an unresolved V gene, and why the rest are absent is not known. V and J calls and clone size are given by that table; D and trimming were obtained from the DNA. The sample yields 700,000 or so clones; approximately 75% were counted once. Of the sample, about 1.8% is held by the ten largest clones.

This TCR was sampled from a woman aged 25 to 39 in good health. Sequenced: memory CD4+ T cells sorted from blood. Taken with the paper, the label for cell subset or site translates to: CD45RA-negative fraction.

The CDR3 region has the sequence CARWSWLDNEQFF. At the DNA level, the sequence is TGTGCCAGATGGTCTTGGCTAGACAATGAGCAGTTCTTC. This chain joins TRBV2 to TRBJ2-1; the D gene identity is not certain. The germline V gene specifies SNHLY as CDR1 and FYNNEI as CDR2. The CDR3, cysteine through phenylalanine, is 13 amino acids long. Only the CDR3 DNA stays, 39 bases, in frame from base 1. Between the V and J ends, shortened by 9 bases and 5 bases respectively, the junction contains 14 bases.